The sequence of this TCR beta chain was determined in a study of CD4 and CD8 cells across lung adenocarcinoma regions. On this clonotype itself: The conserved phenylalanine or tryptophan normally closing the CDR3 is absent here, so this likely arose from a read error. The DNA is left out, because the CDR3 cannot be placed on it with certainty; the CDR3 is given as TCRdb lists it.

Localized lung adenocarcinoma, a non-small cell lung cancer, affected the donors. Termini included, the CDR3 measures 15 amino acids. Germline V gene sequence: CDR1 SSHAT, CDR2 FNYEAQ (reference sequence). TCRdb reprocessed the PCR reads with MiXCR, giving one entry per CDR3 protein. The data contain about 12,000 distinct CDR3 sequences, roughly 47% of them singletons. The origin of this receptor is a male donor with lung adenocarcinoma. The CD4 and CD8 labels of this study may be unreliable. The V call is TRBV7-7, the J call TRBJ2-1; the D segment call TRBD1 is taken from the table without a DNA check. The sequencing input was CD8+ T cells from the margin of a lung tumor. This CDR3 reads CASSELRRETQYFGA.